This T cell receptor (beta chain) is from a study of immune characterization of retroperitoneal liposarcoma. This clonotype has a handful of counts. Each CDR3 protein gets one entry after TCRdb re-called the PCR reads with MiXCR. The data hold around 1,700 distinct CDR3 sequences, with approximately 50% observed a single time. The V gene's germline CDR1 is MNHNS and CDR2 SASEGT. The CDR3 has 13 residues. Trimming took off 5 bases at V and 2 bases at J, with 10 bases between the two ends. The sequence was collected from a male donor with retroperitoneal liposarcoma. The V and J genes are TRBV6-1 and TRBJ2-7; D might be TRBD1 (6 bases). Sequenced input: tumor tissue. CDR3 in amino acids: CASSSTGPYEQYF. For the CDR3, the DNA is TGTGCCAGCAGTTCGACAGGACCCTACGAGCAGTACTTC.